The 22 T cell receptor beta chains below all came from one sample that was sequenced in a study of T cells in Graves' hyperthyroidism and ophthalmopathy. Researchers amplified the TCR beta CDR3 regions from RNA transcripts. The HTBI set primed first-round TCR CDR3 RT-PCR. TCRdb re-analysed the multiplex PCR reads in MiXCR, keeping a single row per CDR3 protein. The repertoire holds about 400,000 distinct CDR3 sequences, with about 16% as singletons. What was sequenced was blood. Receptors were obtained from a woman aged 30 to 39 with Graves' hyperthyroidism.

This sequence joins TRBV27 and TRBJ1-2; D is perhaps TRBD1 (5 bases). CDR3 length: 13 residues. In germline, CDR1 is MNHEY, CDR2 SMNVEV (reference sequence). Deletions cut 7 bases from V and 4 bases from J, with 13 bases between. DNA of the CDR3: TGTGCCAGCATGTCCCAAGGGACCTATGGCTACACCTTC. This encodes CASMSQGTYGYTF.

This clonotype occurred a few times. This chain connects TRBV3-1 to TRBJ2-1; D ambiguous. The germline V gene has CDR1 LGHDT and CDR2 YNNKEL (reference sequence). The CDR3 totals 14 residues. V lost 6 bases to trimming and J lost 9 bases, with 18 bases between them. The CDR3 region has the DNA TGTGCCAGCAGTCCCTCCAAGGTGGGAAGTGAGCAGTTCTTC. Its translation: CASSPSKVGSEQFF.

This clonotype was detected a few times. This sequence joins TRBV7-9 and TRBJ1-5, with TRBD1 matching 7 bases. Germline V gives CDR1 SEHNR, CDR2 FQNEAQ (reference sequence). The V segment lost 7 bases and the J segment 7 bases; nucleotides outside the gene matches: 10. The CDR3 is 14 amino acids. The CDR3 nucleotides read TGTGCCAGCAAACCCACGACAGGGCTGCAGCCCCAGCATTTT. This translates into CASKPTTGLQPQHF.

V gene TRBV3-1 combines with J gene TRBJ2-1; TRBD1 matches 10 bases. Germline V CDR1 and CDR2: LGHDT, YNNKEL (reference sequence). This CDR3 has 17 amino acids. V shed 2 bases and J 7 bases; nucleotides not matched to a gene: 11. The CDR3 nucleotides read TGTGCCAGCAGCCAATGGGGGCGCCGGGACAGGGGAAATGAGCAGTTCTTC. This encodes CASSQWGRRDRGNEQFF.

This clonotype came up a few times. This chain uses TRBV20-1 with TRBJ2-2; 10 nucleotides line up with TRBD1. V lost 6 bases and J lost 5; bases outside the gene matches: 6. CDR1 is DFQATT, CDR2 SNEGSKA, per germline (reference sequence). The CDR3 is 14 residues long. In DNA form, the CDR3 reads TGCAGTGCCCTTAGACAGGGGGCTACCGGGGAGCTGTTTTTT. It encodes CSALRQGATGELFF.

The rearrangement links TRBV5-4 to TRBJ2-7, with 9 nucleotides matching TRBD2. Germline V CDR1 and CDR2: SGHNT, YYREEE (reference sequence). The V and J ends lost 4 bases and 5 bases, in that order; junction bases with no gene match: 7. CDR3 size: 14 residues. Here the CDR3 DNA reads TGTGCCAGCAGCCCTCGGGCGGGAGGGGACGAGCAGTACTTC. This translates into CASSPRAGGDEQYF.

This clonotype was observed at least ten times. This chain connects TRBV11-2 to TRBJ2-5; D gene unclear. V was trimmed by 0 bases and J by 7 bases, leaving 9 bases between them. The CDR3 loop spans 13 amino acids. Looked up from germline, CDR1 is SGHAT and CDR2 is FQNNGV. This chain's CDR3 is CASSLEPPGTQYF. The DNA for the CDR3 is TGTGCCAGCAGCTTAGAACCACCGGGGACCCAGTACTTC. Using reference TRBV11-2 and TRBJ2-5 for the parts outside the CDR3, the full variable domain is EAGVAQSPRYKIIEKRQSVAFWCNPISGHATLYWYQQILGQGPKLLIQFQNNGVVDDSQLPKDRFSAERLKGVDSTLKIQPAKLEDSAVYLCASSLEPPGTQYFGPGTRLLVL.

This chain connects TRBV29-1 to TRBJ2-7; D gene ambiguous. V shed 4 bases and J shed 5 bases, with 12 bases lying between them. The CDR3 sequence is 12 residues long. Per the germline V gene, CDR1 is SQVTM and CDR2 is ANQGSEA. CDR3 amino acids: CSVAKQTNEQYF. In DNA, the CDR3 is TGCAGCGTTGCAAAACAGACCAACGAGCAGTACTTC.

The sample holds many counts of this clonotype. The CDR3 bases are TGTGCCTGGAGTGTGGGGACAGCACTCTATGGCTACACCTTC. Translating gives CAWSVGTALYGYTF. The chain employs TRBV30 and TRBJ1-2; 7 nucleotides align to TRBD1. Trimming removed 0 bases from V and 4 bases from J; junction bases left unmatched: 5. The CDR3 extends over 14 amino acids. The V gene's germline CDR1 is GTSNPN and CDR2 SVGIG (reference sequence).

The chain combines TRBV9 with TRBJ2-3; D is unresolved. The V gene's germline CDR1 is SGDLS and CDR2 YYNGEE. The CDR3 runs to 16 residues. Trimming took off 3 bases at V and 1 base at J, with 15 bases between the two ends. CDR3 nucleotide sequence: TGTGCCAGCAGCGGCGAGGAGTTGGCACGCACAGATACGCAGTATTTT. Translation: CASSGEELARTDTQYF.

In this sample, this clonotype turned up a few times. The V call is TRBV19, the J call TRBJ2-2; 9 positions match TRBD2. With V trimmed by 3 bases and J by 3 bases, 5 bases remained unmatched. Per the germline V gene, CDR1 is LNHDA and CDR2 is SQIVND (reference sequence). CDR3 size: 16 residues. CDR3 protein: CASSIVSGRYTGELFF. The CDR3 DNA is TGTGCCAGTAGTATCGTAAGCGGGAGGTACACCGGGGAGCTGTTTTTT.

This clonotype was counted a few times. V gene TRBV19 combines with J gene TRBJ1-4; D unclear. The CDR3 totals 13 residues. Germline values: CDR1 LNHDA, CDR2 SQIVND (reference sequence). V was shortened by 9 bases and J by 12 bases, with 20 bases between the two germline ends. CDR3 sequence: CASQHSLLNELFF. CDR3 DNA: TGTGCCAGCCAGCATAGCCTCCTAAACGAACTGTTTTTT.

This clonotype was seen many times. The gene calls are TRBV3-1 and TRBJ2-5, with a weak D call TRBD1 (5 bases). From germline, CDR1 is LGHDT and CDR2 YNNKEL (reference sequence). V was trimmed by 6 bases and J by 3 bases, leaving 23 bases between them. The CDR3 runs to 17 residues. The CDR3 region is CASRPEYTPQGKETQYF. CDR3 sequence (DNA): TGTGCCAGCAGACCGGAATACACCCCTCAGGGTAAAGAGACCCAGTACTTC.

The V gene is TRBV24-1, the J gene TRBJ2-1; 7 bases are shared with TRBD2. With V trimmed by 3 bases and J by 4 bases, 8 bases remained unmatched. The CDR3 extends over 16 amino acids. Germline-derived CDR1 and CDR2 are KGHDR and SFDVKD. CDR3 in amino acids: CATSDGGTKLYNEQFF. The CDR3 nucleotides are TGTGCCACCAGTGATGGAGGGACTAAACTATACAATGAGCAGTTCTTC.

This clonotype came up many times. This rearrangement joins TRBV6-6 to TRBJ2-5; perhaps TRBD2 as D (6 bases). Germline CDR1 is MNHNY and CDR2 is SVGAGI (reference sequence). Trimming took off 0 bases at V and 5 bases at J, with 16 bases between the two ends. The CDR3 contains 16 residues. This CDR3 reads CASSYSGRTSAETQYF. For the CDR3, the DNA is TGTGCCAGCAGTTACTCGGGGAGGACGAGTGCGGAGACCCAGTACTTC.

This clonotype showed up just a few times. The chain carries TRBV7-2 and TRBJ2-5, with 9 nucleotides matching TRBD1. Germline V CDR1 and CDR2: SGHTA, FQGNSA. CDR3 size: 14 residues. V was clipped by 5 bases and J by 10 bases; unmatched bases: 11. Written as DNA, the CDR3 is TGTGCCAGCAGCCCCGGGTCCGGGACAGGGATCCAGTACTTC. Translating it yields CASSPGSGTGIQYF.

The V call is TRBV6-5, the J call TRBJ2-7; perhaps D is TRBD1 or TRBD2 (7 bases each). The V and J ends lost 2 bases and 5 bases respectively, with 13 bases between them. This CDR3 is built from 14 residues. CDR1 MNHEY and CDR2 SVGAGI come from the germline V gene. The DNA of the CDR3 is TGTGCCAGCAGTTACGGGAGGGGGCGTAACGAGCAGTACTTC. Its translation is CASSYGRGRNEQYF.

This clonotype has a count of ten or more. The DNA of the CDR3 is TGTGCCAGCAGGGCCGCCGGGACAGGGGGCGAAAGGGAGTACTTC. Translated: CASRAAGTGGEREYF. The chain has TRBV28 and TRBJ2-5, with 12 positions matching TRBD1. CDR1 and CDR2 from the germline V gene are MDHEN and SYDVKM. The trim removed 6 bases at V and 12 bases at J, leaving 14 bases unmatched. CDR3 length: 15 amino acids.

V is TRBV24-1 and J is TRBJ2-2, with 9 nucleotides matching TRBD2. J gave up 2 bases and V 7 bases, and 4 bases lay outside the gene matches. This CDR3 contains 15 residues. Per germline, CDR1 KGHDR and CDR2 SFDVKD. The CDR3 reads CATRETSGNTGELFF. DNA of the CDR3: TGTGCCACCAGGGAGACTAGCGGAAACACCGGGGAGCTGTTTTTT.

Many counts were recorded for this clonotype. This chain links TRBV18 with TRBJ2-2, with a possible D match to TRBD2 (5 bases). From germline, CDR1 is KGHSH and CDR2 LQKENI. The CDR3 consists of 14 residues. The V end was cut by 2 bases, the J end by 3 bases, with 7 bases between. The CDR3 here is CASSPAGDTGELFF. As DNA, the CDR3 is TGTGCCAGCTCACCAGCGGGTGACACCGGGGAGCTGTTTTTT. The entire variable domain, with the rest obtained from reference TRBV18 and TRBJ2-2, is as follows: NAGVMQNPRHLVRRRGQEARLRCSPMKGHSHVYWYRQLPEEGLKFMVYLQKENIIDESGMPKERFSAEFPKEGPSILRIQQVVRGDSAAYFCASSPAGDTGELFFGEGSRLTVL.

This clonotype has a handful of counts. This CDR3 reads CASSLRTSSDTQYF. The CDR3 DNA is TGTGCCAGCAGCCTTCGGACTAGTTCAGATACGCAGTATTTT. The chain is built from TRBV7-2 and TRBJ2-3, with 7 positions matching TRBD2. CDR3 size: 14 residues. The J segment lost 4 bases and the V segment lost 5 bases, leaving 6 bases of the junction unmatched. CDR1 is SGHTA, CDR2 FQGNSA, per germline.

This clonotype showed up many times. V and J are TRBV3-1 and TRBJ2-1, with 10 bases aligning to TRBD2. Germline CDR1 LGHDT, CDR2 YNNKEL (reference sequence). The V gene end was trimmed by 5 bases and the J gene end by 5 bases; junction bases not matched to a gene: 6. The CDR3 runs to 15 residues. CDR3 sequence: CASSTSGRVHNEQFF. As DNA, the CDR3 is TGTGCCAGCAGCACGAGCGGGAGGGTCCACAATGAGCAGTTCTTC.